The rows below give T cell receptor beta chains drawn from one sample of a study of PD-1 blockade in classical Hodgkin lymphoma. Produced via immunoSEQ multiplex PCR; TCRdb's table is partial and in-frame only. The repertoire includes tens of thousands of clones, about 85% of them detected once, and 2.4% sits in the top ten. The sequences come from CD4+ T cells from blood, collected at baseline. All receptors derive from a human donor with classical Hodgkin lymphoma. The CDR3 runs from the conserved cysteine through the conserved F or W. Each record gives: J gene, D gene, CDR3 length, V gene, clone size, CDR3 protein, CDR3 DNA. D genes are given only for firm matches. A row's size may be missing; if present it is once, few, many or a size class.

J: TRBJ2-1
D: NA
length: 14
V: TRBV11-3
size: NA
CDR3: CASSFGGSYNEQFF
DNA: TGTGCCAGCAGCTTTGGGGGCTCCTACAATGAGCAGTTCTTC

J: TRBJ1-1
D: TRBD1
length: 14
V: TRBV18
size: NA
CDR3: CASSPDRGLTEAFF
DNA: TGTGCCAGCTCACCGGACAGGGGGCTCACTGAAGCTTTCTTT

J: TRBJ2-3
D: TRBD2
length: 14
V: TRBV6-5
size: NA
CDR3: CASSPSGSTDTQYF
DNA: TGTGCCAGCAGTCCTAGCGGGAGCACAGATACGCAGTATTTT

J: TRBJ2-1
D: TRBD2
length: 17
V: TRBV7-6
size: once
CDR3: CASSSKGGSGTYNEQFF
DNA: TGTGCCAGCAGCTCCAAAGGCGGGAGTGGGACTTACAATGAGCAGTTCTTC

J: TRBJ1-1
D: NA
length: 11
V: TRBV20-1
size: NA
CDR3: CSAELAAEAFF
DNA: TGCAGTGCCGAACTAGCCGCTGAAGCTTTCTTT

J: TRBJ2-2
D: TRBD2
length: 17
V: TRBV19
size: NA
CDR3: CASTHLTSGRVTGELFF
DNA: TGTGCCAGTACCCATCTGACTAGCGGGAGGGTCACCGGGGAGCTGTTTTTT

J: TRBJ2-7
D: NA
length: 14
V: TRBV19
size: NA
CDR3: CASSRRDNSYEQYF
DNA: TGTGCCAGTAGCCGCCGGGACAATTCCTACGAGCAGTACTTC

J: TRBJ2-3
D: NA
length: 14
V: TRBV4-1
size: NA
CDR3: CASSQESVRDTQYF
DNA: TGCGCCAGCAGCCAAGAGTCTGTTCGGGATACGCAGTATTTT

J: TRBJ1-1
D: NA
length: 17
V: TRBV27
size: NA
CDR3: CASSFWRGVEKNTEAFF
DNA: TGTGCCAGCAGTTTTTGGAGGGGCGTAGAAAAGAACACTGAAGCTTTCTTT

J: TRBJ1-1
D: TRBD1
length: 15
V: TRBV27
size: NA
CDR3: CASSYKGQGASEAFF
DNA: TGTGCCAGCAGTTATAAGGGACAGGGGGCAAGTGAAGCTTTCTTT

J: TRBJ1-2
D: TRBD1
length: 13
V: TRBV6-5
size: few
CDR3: CASSLGQATGYTF
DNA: TGTGCCAGCAGTTTGGGACAGGCGACTGGCTACACCTTC

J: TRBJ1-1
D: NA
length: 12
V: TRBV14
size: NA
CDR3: CASSQGSPEAFF
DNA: TGTGCCAGCAGCCAAGGATCCCCTGAAGCTTTCTTT

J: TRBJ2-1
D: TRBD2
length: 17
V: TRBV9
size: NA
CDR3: CASSVAASGSSVHEQFF
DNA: TGTGCCAGCAGCGTAGCGGCTAGCGGGAGTTCGGTACATGAGCAGTTCTTC

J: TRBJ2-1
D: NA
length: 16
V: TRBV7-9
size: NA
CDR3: CASSPGAQGGYNEQFF
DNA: TGTGCCAGCAGCCCCGGGGCACAGGGAGGGTACAATGAGCAGTTCTTC

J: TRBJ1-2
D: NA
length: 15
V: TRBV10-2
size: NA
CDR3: CASSVVGQAFGGYTF
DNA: TGCGCCAGCAGTGTCGTCGGGCAGGCTTTCGGTGGCTACACCTTC

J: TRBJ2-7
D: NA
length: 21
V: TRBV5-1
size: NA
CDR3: CASSLRGQGFSGREWTYEQYF
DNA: TGCGCCAGCAGCTTGAGGGGGCAGGGTTTTTCGGGGCGGGAGTGGACCTACGAGCAGTACTTC

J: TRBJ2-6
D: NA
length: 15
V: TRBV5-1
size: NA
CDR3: CASSSTGSGANVLTF
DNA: TGCGCCAGCAGCTCCACAGGCTCTGGGGCCAACGTCCTGACTTTC

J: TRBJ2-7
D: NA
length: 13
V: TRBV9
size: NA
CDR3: CASSVGAGDEQYF
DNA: TGTGCCAGCAGCGTAGGGGCAGGGGACGAGCAGTACTTC

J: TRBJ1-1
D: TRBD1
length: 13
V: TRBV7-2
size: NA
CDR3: CAGGQEQNTEAFF
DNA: TGTGCCGGGGGACAGGAGCAGAACACTGAAGCTTTCTTT

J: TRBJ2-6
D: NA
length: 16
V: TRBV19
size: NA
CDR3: CAITQSPFSGANVLTF
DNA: TGTGCCATCACCCAGAGTCCATTCTCTGGGGCCAACGTCCTGACTTTC

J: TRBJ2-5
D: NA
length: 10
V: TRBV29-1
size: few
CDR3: CSAASVTQYF
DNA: TGCAGCGCTGCTAGTGTGACCCAGTACTTC

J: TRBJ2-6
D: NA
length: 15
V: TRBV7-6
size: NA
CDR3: CASSLAGTGANVLTF
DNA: TGTGCCAGCAGCTTAGCAGGGACTGGGGCCAACGTCCTGACTTTC

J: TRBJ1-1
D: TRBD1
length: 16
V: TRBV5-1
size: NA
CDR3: CASSLDGQGLNTEAFF
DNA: TGCGCCAGCAGCTTGGATGGACAGGGGCTGAACACTGAAGCTTTCTTT

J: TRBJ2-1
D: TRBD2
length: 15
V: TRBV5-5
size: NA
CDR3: CASSLDGLAGDEQFF
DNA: TGTGCCAGCAGCTTGGATGGACTAGCGGGAGATGAGCAGTTCTTC

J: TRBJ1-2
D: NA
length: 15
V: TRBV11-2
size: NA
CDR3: CASSPKLQGNYGYTF
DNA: TGTGCCAGCAGCCCAAAACTACAGGGCAACTATGGCTACACCTTC

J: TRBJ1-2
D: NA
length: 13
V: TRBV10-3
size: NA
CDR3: CAISPVAGYGYTF
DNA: TGTGCCATCAGTCCTGTGGCAGGCTATGGCTACACCTTC

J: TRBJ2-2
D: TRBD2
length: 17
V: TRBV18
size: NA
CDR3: CASSKRREAANTGELFF
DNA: TGTGCCAGCTCAAAGCGGCGGGAGGCCGCGAACACCGGGGAGCTGTTTTTT

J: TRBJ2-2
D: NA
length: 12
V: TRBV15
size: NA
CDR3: CATSRDTGELFF
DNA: TGTGCCACCAGCAGAGACACCGGGGAGCTGTTTTTT

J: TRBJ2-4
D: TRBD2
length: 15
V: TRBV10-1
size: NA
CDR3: CASSDALAGTNIQYF
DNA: TGCGCCAGCAGTGATGCGCTAGCGGGAACAAACATTCAGTACTTC

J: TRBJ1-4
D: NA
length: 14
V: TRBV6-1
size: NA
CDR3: CASSLNLGNEKLFF
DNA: TGTGCCAGCAGTTTAAATTTGGGTAATGAAAAACTGTTTTTT

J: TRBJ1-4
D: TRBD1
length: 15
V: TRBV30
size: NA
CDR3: CAWTLPGTGGGKLFF
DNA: TGTGCCTGGACCCTGCCCGGGACAGGGGGGGGAAAACTGTTTTTT

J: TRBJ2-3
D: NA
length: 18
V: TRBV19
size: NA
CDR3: CASSDWDRFGSSTDTQYF
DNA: TGTGCCAGTAGTGACTGGGACAGATTCGGGAGTAGCACAGATACGCAGTATTTT

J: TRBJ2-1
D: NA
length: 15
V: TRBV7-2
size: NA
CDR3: CASSPQGQLVNEQFF
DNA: TGTGCCAGCAGCCCCCAAGGCCAACTAGTGAATGAGCAGTTCTTC

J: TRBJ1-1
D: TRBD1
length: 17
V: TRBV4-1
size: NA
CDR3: CASSQGHRGLGNTEAFF
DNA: TGCGCCAGCAGCCAAGGCCACAGGGGGTTGGGGAACACTGAAGCTTTCTTT

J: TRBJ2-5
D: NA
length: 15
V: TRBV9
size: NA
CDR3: CASSATPGSGETQYF
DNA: TGTGCCAGCAGCGCAACCCCAGGATCGGGCGAGACCCAGTACTTC

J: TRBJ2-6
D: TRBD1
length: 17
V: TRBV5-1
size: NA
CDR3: CASSELHTGVGANVLTF
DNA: TGCGCCAGCAGCGAGCTCCATACAGGGGTCGGGGCCAACGTCCTGACTTTC

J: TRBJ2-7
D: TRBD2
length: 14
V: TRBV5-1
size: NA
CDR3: CASSRTSGSYEQYF
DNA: TGCGCCAGCAGCAGGACTAGCGGGAGCTACGAGCAGTACTTC

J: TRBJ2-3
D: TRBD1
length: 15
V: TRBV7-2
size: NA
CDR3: CASSQGQGGADTQYF
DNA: TGTGCCAGCAGCCAGGGACAGGGGGGTGCAGATACGCAGTATTTT

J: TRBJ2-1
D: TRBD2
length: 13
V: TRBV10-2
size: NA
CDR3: CASKASGRVEQFF
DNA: TGCGCCAGCAAGGCTAGCGGCCGGGTTGAGCAGTTCTTC

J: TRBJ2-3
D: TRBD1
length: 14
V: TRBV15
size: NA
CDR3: CATSTRQGTDTQYF
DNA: TGTGCCACCAGCACCCGACAGGGGACAGATACGCAGTATTTT

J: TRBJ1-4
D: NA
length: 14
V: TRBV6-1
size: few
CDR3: CASSRWQLNEKLFF
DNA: TGTGCCAGCAGTCGGTGGCAGTTAAATGAAAAACTGTTTTTT

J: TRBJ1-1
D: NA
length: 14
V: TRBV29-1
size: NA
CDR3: CSVLLQGRNTEAFF
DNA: TGCAGCGTCCTCTTACAGGGTCGGAACACTGAAGCTTTCTTT

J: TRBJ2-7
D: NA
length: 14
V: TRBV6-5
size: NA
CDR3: CASHGGDRPYEQYF
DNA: TGTGCCAGCCATGGCGGGGACAGACCCTACGAGCAGTACTTC

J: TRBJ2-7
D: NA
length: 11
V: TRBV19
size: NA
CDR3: CASSMGYEQYF
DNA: TGTGCCAGTAGTATGGGGTACGAGCAGTACTTC

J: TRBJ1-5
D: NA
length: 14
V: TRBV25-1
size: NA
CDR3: CASSESGLGQPQHF
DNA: TGTGCCAGCAGTGAGTCTGGGCTGGGTCAGCCCCAGCATTTT

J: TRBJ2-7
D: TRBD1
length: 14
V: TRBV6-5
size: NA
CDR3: CASWTGLSSYEQYF
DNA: TGTGCCAGCTGGACAGGACTTTCCTCCTACGAGCAGTACTTC

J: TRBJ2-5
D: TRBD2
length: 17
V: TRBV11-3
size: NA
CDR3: CASSLGTTSGSGETQYF
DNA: TGTGCCAGCAGCTTAGGCACCACTAGCGGGAGCGGAGAGACCCAGTACTTC

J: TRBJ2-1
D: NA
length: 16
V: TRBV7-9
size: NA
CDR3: CASSLEKRSSYNEQFF
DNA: TGTGCCAGCAGCTTAGAAAAGAGGAGCTCCTACAATGAGCAGTTCTTC

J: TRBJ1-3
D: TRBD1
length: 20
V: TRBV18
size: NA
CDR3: CASSPPYLTGSKSSGNTIYF
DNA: TGTGCCAGCTCACCACCCTACCTGACAGGGTCGAAGAGCTCTGGAAACACCATATATTTT

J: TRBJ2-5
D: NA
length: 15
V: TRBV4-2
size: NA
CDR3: CASSRTRGRGETQYF
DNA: TGTGCCAGCAGCCGTACCCGGGGCCGAGGGGAGACCCAGTACTTC

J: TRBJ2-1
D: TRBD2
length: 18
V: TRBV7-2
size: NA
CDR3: CASSLEGTSGRYYNEQFF
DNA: TGTGCCAGCAGCTTAGAAGGGACTAGCGGTAGGTACTACAATGAGCAGTTCTTC

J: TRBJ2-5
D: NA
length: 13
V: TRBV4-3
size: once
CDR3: CASSQSAQETQYF
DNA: TGCGCCAGCAGCCAATCGGCGCAAGAGACCCAGTACTTC

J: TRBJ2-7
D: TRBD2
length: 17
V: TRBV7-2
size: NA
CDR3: CASSRGLAGDLASEQYF
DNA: TGTGCCAGCAGCCGGGGACTAGCGGGAGATTTGGCGAGCGAGCAGTACTTC

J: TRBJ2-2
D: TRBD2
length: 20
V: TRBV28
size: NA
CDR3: CASSTAFRGELAGSTGELFF
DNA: TGTGCCAGCAGTACTGCTTTCAGGGGGGAACTAGCGGGATCCACCGGGGAGCTGTTTTTT

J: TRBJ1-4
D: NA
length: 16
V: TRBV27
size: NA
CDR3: CASSFLGGTPGEKLFF
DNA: TGTGCCAGCAGTTTTCTTGGGGGGACCCCTGGGGAAAAACTGTTTTTT

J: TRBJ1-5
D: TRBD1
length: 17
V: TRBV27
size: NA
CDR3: CASSPRQGAFAGQPQHF
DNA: TGTGCCAGCAGTCCCCGACAGGGGGCTTTCGCTGGTCAGCCCCAGCATTTT

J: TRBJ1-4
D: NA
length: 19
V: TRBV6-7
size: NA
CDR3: CASSYSLRRGVSVNEKLFF
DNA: TGTGCCAGCAGTTACTCCCTAAGGCGAGGGGTTTCGGTGAATGAAAAACTGTTTTTT

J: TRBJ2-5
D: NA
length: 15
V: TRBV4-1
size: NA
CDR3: CASSQLGGGGETQYF
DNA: TGCGCCAGCAGCCAACTCGGCGGGGGCGGGGAGACCCAGTACTTC

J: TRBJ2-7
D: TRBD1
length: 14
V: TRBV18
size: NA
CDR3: CASSPRDRNYEQYF
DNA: TGTGCCAGCTCACCCCGGGACAGAAACTACGAGCAGTACTTC